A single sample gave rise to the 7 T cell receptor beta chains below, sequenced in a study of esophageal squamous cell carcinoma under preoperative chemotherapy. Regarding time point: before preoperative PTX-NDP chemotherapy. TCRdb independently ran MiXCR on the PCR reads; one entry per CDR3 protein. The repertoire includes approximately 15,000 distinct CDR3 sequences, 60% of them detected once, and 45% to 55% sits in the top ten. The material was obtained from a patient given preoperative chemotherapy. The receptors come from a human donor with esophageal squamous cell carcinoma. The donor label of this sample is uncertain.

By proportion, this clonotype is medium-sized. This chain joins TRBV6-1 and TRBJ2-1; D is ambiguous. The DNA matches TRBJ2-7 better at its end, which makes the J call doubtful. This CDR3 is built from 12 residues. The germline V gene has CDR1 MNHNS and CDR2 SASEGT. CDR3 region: CASSRSGNEQYF. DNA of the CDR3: TGTGCCAGCAGTAGGAGTGGGAATGAGCAGTACTTC.

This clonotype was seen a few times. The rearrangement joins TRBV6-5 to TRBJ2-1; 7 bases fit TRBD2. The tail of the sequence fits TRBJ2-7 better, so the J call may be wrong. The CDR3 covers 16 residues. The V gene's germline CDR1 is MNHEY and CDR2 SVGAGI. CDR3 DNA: TGTGCCAGCAGTTGGTCCAAGGGCGGGAGCGTCAGTGAGCAGTACTTC. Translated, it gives CASSWSKGGSVSEQYF.

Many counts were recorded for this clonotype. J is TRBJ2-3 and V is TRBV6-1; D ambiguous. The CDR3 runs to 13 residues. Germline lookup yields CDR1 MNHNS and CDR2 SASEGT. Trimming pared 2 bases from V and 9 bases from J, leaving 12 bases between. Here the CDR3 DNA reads TGTGCCAGCAGTGAAACCCTGCTTAGAACGCAGTATTTT. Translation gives CASSETLLRTQYF.

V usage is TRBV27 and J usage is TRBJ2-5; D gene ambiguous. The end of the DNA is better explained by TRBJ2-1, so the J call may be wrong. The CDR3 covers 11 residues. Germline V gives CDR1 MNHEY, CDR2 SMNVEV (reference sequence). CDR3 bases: TGTGCCAGCAGTAATAGCTACGAGCAGTTCTTC. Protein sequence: CASSNSYEQFF.

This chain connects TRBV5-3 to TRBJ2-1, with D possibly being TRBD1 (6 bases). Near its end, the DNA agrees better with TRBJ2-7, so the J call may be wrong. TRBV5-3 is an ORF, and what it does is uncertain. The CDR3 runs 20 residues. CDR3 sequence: CARSNQREGPGGSSQETQYF. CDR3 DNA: TGTGCCAGAAGTAATCAGAGAGAGGGGCCTGGGGGCTCTAGCCAAGAGACGCAGTACTTC.

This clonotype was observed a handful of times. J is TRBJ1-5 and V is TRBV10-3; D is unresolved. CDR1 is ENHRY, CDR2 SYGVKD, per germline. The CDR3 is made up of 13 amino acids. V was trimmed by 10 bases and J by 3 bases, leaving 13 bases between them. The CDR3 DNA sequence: TGTGCCACATCCCGAGGCTTCAATCAGCCCCAGCATTTT. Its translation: CATSRGFNQPQHF.

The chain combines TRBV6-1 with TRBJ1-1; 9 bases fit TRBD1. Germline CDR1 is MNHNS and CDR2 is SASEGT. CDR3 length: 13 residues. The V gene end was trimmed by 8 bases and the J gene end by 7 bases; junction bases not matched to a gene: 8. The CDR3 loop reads CASDKGQGIEAFF. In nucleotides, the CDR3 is TGTGCCAGCGATAAGGGACAGGGAATTGAAGCTTTCTTT.